These T cell receptor beta chains were read from a single sample in a study of blood T cell repertoires in COVID-19. The repertoire was sequenced with immunoSEQ multiplex PCR; TCRdb's copy has only in-frame clones and lacks some. The table includes under 150,000 clones, about nine tenths detected once. Sequencing used peripheral blood. These receptors all come from a human donor in a cohort sampled during active COVID-19. The CDR3 runs from the conserved cysteine through the conserved F or W. Fields, in order: D gene, V gene, J gene, clone size, CDR3 DNA, CDR3 protein. A D gene is named only where the DNA matches it firmly. Clone size is given for some rows only: seen once, a few or many times, or a class if the clone is expanded.

TRBD1	TRBV9	TRBJ1-3	-	TGTGCCAGCAGCGCGGGACAGGGGGCTAGAAACACCATATATTTT	CASSAGQGARNTIYF
-	TRBV21-1	TRBJ2-7	-	TGTGCCAGCAGCCCAGACAGGGAGACCTACGAGCAGTACTTC	CASSPDRETYEQYF
-	TRBV29-1	TRBJ2-7	few	TGCAGCGTTGGAAATAGCGGCTCCTACGAGCAGTACTTC	CSVGNSGSYEQYF
-	TRBV5-1	TRBJ2-2	-	TGCGCCAGCAGCTTTGGATCTAGCGCTGCGAACACCGGGGAGCTGTTTTTT	CASSFGSSAANTGELFF
-	TRBV4-3	TRBJ2-2	few	TGCGCCAGCAGCCAAGATAAGCAGGGGACCGGGGAGCTGTTTTTT	CASSQDKQGTGELFF
-	TRBV19	TRBJ2-6	-	TGTGCCAGCAAATCCACTAGAAGCGGGGCCAACGTCCTGACTTTC	CASKSTRSGANVLTF
TRBD2	TRBV7-2	TRBJ2-1	-	TGTGCCAGCAGCCTTAGGACTAGCGGGGTATCCTACAATGAGCAGTTCTTC	CASSLRTSGVSYNEQFF
-	TRBV7-2	TRBJ2-5	-	TGTGCCAGCAGCTTAGCTGGCTCGAGGGTGGAGACCCAGTACTTC	CASSLAGSRVETQYF
TRBD2	TRBV6-2/TRBV6-3	TRBJ2-7	-	TGTGCCAGCAGACCTGCGACTAGCCGGTACGAGCAGTACTTC	CASRPATSRYEQYF
TRBD1	TRBV9	TRBJ2-2	-	TGTGCCAGCAGCGTAGCATCAACAGGGGGCCCCAACACCGGGGAGCTGTTTTTT	CASSVASTGGPNTGELFF
TRBD2	TRBV9	TRBJ2-3	-	TGTGCCAGCAGCGTAGGGACTAGCGGGAGCTCAGATACGCAGTATTTT	CASSVGTSGSSDTQYF
TRBD1	TRBV6-2/TRBV6-3	TRBJ2-7	-	TGTGCCAGCAGTTACCCACAGGGGGCCGCCTACGAGCAGTACTTC	CASSYPQGAAYEQYF
-	TRBV16	TRBJ2-7	-	TGTGCCAGCAGCCGCGCTATCAGGGCTAGGAACGCCTACGAGCAGTACTTC	CASSRAIRARNAYEQYF
-	TRBV28	TRBJ2-7	-	TGTGCCAGCAGTGGGCGGGCAGGGGTGTCCTACGAGCAGTACTTC	CASSGRAGVSYEQYF
-	TRBV3-1/TRBV3-2	TRBJ1-2	-	TGTGCCAGCACCCTAACGGCAGGGGACTATGGCTACACCTTC	CASTLTAGDYGYTF
-	TRBV7-9	TRBJ2-1	-	TGTGCCAGCAGCCCACCGGGACATACCTACAATGAGCAGTTCTTC	CASSPPGHTYNEQFF
TRBD1	TRBV6-5	TRBJ1-1	-	TGTGCCAGCAGTCCCGACAGGGGGAACACTGAAGCTTTCTTT	CASSPDRGNTEAFF
TRBD1	TRBV11-2	TRBJ2-4	-	TGTGCCAGCAGGGGAGGGACAGGGGAGTACTTC	CASRGGTGEYF
TRBD1	TRBV6-5	TRBJ1-1	-	TGTGCCAGCACCAAGGCCGGGACAGGGGGGACTGAAGCTTTCTTT	CASTKAGTGGTEAFF
TRBD1	TRBV6-2/TRBV6-3	TRBJ1-5	-	TGTGCCAGCAGTTACACGCCATCGGACAGGCTCTATCAGCCCCAGCATTTT	CASSYTPSDRLYQPQHF
-	TRBV7-9	TRBJ2-7	once	TGTGCCAGCAGCTCTTCGGGACACCGCTACGAGCAGTACTTC	CASSSSGHRYEQYF
TRBD2	TRBV5-1	TRBJ2-1	-	TGCGCCAGCAGCCTAAGCGGGGGTCGCTACAATGAGCAGTTCTTC	CASSLSGGRYNEQFF
TRBD2	TRBV5-1	TRBJ2-2	once	TGCGCCAGCAGCCCCACTGGGCGGGAGTTGGTCGGGGAGCTGTTTTTT	CASSPTGRELVGELFF
-	TRBV3-1/TRBV3-2	TRBJ2-2	few	TGTGCCAGCAGCCAACGGGGAGGAGGGACCGGGGAGCTGTTTTTT	CASSQRGGGTGELFF
TRBD1	TRBV14	TRBJ2-1	-	TGTGCCAGCAGCCAACGGTTTCAGGGGGCGCGTGGAAGTGAGCAGTTCTTC	CASSQRFQGARGSEQFF
-	TRBV5-1	TRBJ2-3	-	TGCGCCAGCCAAAGAGGCGGAATAATGGCAGATACGCAGTATTTT	CASQRGGIMADTQYF
TRBD2	TRBV19	TRBJ2-3	-	TGTGCCAGCAGACTAGCGGGAGACAGAGATACGCAGTATTTT	CASRLAGDRDTQYF
TRBD2	TRBV7-2	TRBJ2-5	-	TGTGCCAGCAGCTTAGTGGGTTTGGGACTAGCCAAAGAGACCCAGTACTTC	CASSLVGLGLAKETQYF
TRBD1	TRBV5-5	TRBJ1-2	-	TGTGCCAGCAGCACCGCAGGGGGCGCCGGTGGCTACACCTTC	CASSTAGGAGGYTF
TRBD2	TRBV7-6	TRBJ2-3	once	TGTGCCAGCAGCGCGCGCGGGGGAACCACAGATACGCAGTATTTT	CASSARGGTTDTQYF
TRBD2	TRBV19	TRBJ2-4	-	TGTGCCAGTAGTATGAGGGGGGGGCTAGCGGGCCTTAAAGGGGCCAAAAACATTCAGTACTTC	CASSMRGGLAGLKGAKNIQYF
TRBD1	TRBV7-9	TRBJ1-4	-	TGTGCCAGCAGCCGTGGACAGGGAGGAGAAAAACTGTTTTTT	CASSRGQGGEKLFF
TRBD2	TRBV9	TRBJ2-3	-	TGTGCCAGCAGCGTCACTAGCGGGCGTCTTAGCACAGATACGCAGTATTTT	CASSVTSGRLSTDTQYF
TRBD1	TRBV5-5	TRBJ1-5	-	TGTGCCAGCAGCTTTGCCGGGACAGGTTATAGCAATCAGCCCCAGCATTTT	CASSFAGTGYSNQPQHF
TRBD2	TRBV6-2/TRBV6-3	TRBJ2-1	-	TGTGCCAGCAGTTACCTTGTTGGACTAGCGGGAGTAGGAGGTGAGCAGTTCTTC	CASSYLVGLAGVGGEQFF
TRBD1	TRBV3-1/TRBV3-2	TRBJ2-4	-	TGTGCCAGCAGCCAAGATGTATCAGGGGGTCGGGACATTCAGTACTTC	CASSQDVSGGRDIQYF
-	TRBV5-1	TRBJ1-3	-	TGCGCCAGCAGCTTGGACACAGGGTGGCAAAACACCATATATTTT	CASSLDTGWQNTIYF
TRBD1	TRBV2	TRBJ1-4	-	TGTGCCAGCAGCAGGGGGCGAGGTGAAAAACTGTTTTTT	CASSRGRGEKLFF
TRBD1	TRBV6-2/TRBV6-3	TRBJ2-6	-	TGTGCCAGCAGTCGGGGACAGGTGCGCTCTGGGGCCAACGTCCTGACTTTC	CASSRGQVRSGANVLTF
TRBD1	TRBV3-1/TRBV3-2	TRBJ1-4	-	TGTGCCAGCAGCCAAAACAGGGGCGGGGAAAAACTGTTTTTT	CASSQNRGGEKLFF